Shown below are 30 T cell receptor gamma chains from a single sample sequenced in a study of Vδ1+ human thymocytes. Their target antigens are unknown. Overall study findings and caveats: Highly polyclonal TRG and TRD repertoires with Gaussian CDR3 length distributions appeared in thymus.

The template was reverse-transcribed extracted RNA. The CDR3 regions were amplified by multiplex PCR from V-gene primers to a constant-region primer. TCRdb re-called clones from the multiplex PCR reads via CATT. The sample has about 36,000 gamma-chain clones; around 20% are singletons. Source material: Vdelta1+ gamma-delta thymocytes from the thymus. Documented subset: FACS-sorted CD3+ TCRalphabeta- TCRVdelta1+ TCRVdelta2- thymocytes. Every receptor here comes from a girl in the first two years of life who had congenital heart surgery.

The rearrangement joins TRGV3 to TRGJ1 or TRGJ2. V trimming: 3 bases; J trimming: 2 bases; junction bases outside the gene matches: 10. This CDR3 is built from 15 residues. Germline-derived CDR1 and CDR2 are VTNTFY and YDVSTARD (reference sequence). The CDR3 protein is CATWDDGIHYYKKLF. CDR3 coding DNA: TGTGCCACCTGGGACGACGGGATCCATTATTATAAGAAACTCTTT.

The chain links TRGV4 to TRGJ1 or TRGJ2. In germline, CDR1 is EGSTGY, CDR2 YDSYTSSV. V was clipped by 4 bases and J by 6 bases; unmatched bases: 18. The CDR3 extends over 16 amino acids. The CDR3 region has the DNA TGTGCCACCTGGGACATAACTCCCCTACGGCCTTATAAGAAACTCTTT. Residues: CATWDITPLRPYKKLF.

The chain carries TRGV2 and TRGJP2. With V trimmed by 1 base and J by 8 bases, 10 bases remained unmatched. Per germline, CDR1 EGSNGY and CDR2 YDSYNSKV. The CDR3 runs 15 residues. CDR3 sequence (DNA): TGTGCCACCTGGGACGGTTCAGGGGTCGATTGGATCAAGACGTTT. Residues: CATWDGSGVDWIKTF.

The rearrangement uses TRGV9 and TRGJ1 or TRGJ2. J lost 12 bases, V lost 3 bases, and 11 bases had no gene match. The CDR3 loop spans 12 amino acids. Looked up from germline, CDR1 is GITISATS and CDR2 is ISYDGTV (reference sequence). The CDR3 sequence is CALWEPRSGKLF. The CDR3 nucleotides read TGTGCCTTGTGGGAGCCACGTAGTGGGAAACTCTTT.

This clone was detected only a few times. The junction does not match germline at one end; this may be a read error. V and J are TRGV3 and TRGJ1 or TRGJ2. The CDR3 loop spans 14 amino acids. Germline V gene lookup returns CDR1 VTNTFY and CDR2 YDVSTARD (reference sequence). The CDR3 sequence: CATWGRLPYYKKLF. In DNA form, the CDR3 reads TGTGCCACCTGGGGCAGGCTCCCTTATTATAAGAAACTCTTT.

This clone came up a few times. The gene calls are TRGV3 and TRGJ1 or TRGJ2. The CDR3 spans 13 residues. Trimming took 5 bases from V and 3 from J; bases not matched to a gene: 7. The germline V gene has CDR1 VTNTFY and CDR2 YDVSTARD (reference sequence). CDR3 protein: CATWASCYYKKLF. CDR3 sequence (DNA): TGTGCCACCTGGGCGTCCTGTTATTATAAGAAACTCTTT.

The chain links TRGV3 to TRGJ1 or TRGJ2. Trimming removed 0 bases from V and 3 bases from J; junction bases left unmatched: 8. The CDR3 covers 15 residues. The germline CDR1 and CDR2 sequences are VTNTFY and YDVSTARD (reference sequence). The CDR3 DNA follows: TGTGCCACCTGGGACAGGCCGATGTTTTATTATAAGAAACTCTTT. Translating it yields CATWDRPMFYYKKLF.

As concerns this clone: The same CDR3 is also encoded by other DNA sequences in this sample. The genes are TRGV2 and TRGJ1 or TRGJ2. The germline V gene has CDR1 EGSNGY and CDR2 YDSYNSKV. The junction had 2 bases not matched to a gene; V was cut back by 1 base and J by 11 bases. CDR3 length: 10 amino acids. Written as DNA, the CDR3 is TGTGCCACCTGGGACGGCGAGAAACTCTTT. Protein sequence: CATWDGEKLF.

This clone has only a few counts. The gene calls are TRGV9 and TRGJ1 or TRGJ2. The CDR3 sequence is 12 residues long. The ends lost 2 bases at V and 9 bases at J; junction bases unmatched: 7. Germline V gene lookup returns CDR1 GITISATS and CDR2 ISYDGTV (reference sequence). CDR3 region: CALWEGTGKKLF. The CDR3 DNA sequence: TGTGCCTTGTGGGAGGGTACTGGTAAGAAACTCTTT.

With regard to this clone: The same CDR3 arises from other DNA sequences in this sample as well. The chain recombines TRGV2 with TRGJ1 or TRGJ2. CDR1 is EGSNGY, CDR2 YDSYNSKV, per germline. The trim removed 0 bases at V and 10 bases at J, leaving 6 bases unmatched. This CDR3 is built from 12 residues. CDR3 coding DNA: TGTGCCACCTGGGACGGGCTGGGAAAGAAACTCTTT. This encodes CATWDGLGKKLF.

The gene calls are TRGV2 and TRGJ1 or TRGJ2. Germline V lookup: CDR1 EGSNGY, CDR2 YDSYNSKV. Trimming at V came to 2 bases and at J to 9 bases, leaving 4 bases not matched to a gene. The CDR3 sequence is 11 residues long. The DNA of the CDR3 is TGTGCCACCTGGGACGAGGGTAAGAAACTCTTT. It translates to CATWDEGKKLF.

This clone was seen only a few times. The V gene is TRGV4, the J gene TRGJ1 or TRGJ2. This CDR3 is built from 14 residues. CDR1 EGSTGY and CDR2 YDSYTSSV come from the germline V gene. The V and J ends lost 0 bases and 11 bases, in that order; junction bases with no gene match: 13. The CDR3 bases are TGTGCCACCTGGGATGGGGGAGAGACGTGGCAGAAACTCTTT. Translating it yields CATWDGGETWQKLF.

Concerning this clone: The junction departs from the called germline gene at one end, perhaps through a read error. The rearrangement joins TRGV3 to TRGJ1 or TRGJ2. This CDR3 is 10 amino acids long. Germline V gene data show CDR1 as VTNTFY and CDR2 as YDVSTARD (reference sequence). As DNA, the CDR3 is TGTGCCACCAGGGACGGGCCAAAACTCTTT. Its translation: CATRDGPKLF.

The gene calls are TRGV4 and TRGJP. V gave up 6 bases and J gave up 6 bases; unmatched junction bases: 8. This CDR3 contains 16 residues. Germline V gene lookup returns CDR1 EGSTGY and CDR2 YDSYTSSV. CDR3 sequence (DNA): TGTGCCACCTGGTCCCGGGGAGAGTTGGGCAAAAAAATCAAGGTATTT. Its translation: CATWSRGELGKKIKVF.

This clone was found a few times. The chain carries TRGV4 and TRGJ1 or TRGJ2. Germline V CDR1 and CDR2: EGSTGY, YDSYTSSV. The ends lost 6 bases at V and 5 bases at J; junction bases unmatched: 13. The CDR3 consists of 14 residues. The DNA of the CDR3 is TGTGCCACCTGGTCCCATGGGGGGAATTATAAGAAACTCTTT. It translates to CATWSHGGNYKKLF.

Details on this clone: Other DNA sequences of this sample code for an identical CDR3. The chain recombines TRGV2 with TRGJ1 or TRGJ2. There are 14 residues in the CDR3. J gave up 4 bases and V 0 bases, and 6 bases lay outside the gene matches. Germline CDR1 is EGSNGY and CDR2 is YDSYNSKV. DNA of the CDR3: TGTGCCACCTGGGACGGGGGACGGTATTATAAGAAACTCTTT. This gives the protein CATWDGGRYYKKLF.

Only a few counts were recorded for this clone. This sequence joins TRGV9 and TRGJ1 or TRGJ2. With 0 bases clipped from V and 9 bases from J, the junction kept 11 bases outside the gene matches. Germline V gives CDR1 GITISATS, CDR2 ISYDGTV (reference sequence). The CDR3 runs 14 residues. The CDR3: CALWEVADRCKKLF. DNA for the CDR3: TGTGCCTTGTGGGAGGTGGCGGATCGGTGTAAGAAACTCTTT.

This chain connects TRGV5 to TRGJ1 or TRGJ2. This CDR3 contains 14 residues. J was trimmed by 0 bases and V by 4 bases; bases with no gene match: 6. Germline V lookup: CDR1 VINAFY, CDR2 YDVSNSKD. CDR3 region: CATWEPMNYYKKLF. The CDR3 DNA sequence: TGTGCCACCTGGGAACCCATGAATTATTATAAGAAACTCTTT.

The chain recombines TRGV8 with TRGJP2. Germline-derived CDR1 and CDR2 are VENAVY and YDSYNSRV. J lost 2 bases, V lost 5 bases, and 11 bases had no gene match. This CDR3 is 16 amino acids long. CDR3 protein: CATWAYLWSSDWIKTF. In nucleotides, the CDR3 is TGTGCCACCTGGGCCTATTTGTGGAGTAGTGATTGGATCAAGACGTTT.

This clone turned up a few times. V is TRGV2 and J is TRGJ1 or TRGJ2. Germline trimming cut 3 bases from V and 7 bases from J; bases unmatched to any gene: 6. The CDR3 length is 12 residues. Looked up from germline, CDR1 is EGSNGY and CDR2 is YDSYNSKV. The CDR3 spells CATWDPGYKKLF. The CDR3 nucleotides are TGTGCCACCTGGGACCCCGGGTATAAGAAACTCTTT.

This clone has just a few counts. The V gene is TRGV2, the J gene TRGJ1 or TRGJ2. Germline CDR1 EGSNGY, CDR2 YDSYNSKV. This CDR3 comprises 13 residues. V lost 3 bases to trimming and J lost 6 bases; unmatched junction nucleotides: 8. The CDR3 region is CATWDRDVYKKLF. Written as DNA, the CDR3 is TGTGCCACCTGGGACAGAGACGTTTATAAGAAACTCTTT.

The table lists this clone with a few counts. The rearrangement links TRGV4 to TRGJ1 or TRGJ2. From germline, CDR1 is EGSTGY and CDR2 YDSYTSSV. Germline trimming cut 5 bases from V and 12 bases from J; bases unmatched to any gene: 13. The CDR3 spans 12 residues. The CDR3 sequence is CATWVPGDGKLF. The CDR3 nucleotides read TGTGCCACCTGGGTCCCGGGGGATGGGAAACTCTTT.

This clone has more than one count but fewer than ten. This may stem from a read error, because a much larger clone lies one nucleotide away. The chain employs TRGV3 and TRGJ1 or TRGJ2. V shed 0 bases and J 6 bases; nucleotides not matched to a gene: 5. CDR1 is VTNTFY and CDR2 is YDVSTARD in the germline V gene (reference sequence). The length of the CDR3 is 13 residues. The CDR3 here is CATWDRLFYKKLF. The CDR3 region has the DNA TGTGCCACCTGGGACAGGCTTTTTTATAAGAAACTCTTT.

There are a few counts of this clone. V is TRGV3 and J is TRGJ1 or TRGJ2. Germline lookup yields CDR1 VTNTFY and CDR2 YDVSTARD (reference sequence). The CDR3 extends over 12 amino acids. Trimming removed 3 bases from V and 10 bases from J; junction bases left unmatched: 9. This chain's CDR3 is CATWDGRGKKLF. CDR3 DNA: TGTGCCACCTGGGACGGGCGGGGAAAGAAACTCTTT.

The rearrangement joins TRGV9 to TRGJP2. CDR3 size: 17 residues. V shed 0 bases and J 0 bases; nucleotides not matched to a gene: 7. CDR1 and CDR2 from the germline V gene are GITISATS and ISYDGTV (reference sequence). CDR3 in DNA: TGTGCCTTGTGGGAGGTGGGGGTATATAGTAGTGATTGGATCAAGACGTTT. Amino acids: CALWEVGVYSSDWIKTF.

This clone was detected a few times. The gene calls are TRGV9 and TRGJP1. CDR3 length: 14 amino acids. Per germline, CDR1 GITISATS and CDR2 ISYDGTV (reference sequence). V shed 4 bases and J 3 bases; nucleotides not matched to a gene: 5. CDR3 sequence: CALWEHATGWFKIF. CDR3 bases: TGTGCCTTGTGGGAACATGCCACTGGTTGGTTCAAGATATTT.

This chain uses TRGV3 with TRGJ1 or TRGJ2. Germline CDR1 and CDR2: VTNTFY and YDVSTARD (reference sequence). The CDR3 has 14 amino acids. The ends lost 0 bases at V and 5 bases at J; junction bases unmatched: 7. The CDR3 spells CATWDRPPDYKKLF. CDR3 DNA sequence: TGTGCCACCTGGGACAGGCCTCCGGATTATAAGAAACTCTTT.

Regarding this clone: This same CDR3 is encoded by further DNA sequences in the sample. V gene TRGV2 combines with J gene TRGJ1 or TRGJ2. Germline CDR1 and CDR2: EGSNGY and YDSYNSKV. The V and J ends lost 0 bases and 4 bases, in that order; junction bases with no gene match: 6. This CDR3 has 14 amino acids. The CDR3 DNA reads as TGTGCCACCTGGGACGGGCAATACTATTATAAGAAACTCTTT. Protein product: CATWDGQYYYKKLF.

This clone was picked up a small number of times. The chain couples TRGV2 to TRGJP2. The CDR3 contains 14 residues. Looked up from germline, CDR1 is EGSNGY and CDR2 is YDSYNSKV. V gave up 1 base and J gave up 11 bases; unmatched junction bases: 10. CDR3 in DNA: TGTGCCACCTGGGACGGAGGCCAGAGATGGATCAAGACGTTT. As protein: CATWDGGQRWIKTF.

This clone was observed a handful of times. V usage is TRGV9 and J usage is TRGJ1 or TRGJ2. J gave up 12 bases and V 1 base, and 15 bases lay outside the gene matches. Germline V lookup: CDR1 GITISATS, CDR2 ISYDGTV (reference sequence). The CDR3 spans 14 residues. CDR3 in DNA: TGTGCCTTGTGGGAGGTCCGGGCCTTTCATTGGAAACTCTTT. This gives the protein CALWEVRAFHWKLF.